This entry features one T cell receptor beta chain sequence. What it recognizes is unknown. Some clones are missing from TCRdb's copy, which holds only in-frame ones; the method was immunoSEQ multiplex PCR. Among 43,000 or so clones listed, approximately 84% were seen once. This sample stems from a study of a mutant IDH1 vaccine in newly diagnosed glioma. The germline CDR1 and CDR2 sequences are LNHDA and SQIVND (reference sequence). The CDR3 totals 17 residues. After removal of 1 base from V and 4 bases from J, the junction contained 11 bases not matched to a gene. Time point defined: week 23, last vaccination. It was 300 ug of mutant IDH1 20-mer peptide that made up each vaccine dose, given with topical imiquimod.

This clonotype originated in a woman between 18 and 29 years old with glioma. Some clones in this sample may be carry-over from other donors' samples. The sample here was PBMCs, taken from a glioma patient whose treatment included an IDH1 peptide vaccine. The V and J genes are TRBV19 and TRBJ2-7, with 9 bases that match TRBD2. CDR3 sequence (DNA): TGTGCCAGTAGTATAGGACGGCGCGGGAGGGCCAAATACGAGCAGTACTTC. Residues: CASSIGRRGRAKYEQYF.